This is a list of T cell receptor beta chains from one sample in a study of T cell responses to AZD1222 COVID-19 vaccine. Clones were read by immunoSEQ multiplex PCR, and TCRdb kept only the in-frame ones, dropping some. The sample records about 100,000 clones, 80% to 90% being singletons. This material consisted of peripheral blood, taken on day 0 of AZD1222 vaccination. Every receptor here comes from an adult in good health. The CDR3 runs from the conserved cysteine through the conserved F or W. The order of the fields is V gene, D gene, clone size, J gene, CDR3 protein, CDR3 DNA. A D gene is named only where the DNA matches it firmly. The size of a clone is reported for some rows only, either as once, few or many, or as a class for expanded clones.

>TRBV6-5|TRBD2|-|TRBJ2-1
CASSPGTGGYNEQFF
TGTGCCAGCAGTCCCGGGACGGGGGGTTACAATGAGCAGTTCTTC
>TRBV14|TRBD1|-|TRBJ2-7
CASRTTGNTYEQYF
TGTGCCAGCAGGACGACAGGGAATACCTACGAGCAGTACTTC
>TRBV5-1|TRBD1|-|TRBJ1-1
CASRDPGTGPAFF
TGCGCCAGCCGGGATCCCGGGACAGGGCCCGCTTTCTTT
>TRBV12-3/TRBV12-4|-|-|TRBJ1-1
CASSLGGVAEAFF
TGTGCCAGCAGTTTAGGGGGGGTGGCTGAAGCTTTCTTT
>TRBV4-1|-|-|TRBJ2-7
CASSLRSGGRTYEQYF
TGCGCCAGCAGCCTAAGATCAGGAGGCCGGACCTACGAGCAGTACTTC
>TRBV27|TRBD1|-|TRBJ1-6
CASRVGTANSPLHF
TGTGCCAGCAGAGTGGGGACAGCTAATTCACCCCTCCACTTT
>TRBV6-5|TRBD1|-|TRBJ2-2
CASSYSAGGGPGELFF
TGTGCCAGCAGTTACTCGGCAGGGGGTGGCCCCGGGGAGCTGTTTTTT
>TRBV4-1|-|once|TRBJ2-1
CASTSGSWDNEQFF
TGCGCCAGCACCTCGGGATCATGGGACAATGAGCAGTTCTTC
>TRBV6-5|TRBD1|-|TRBJ1-1
CASSPVRQGAAFF
TGTGCCAGCAGTCCCGTACGACAGGGTGCAGCTTTCTTT
>TRBV19|-|-|TRBJ1-2
CATHKAGSGGYTF
TGTGCCACCCACAAAGCAGGGTCGGGTGGCTACACCTTC
>TRBV14|TRBD2|once|TRBJ2-7
CASSPGLYYEQYF
TGTGCCAGCAGCCCGGGACTATACTACGAGCAGTACTTC
>TRBV9|-|-|TRBJ2-1
CASSVYNIGSYNEQFF
TGTGCCAGCAGCGTATATAATATCGGCTCCTACAATGAGCAGTTCTTC
>TRBV3-1/TRBV3-2|-|-|TRBJ1-1
CASSQEGAGEAFF
TGTGCCAGCAGCCAAGAAGGGGCTGGTGAAGCTTTCTTT
>TRBV6-5|TRBD1|-|TRBJ1-1
CASRSQGARTEAFF
TGTGCCAGCAGGTCTCAGGGGGCGAGGACTGAAGCTTTCTTT
>TRBV18|-|-|TRBJ2-1
CASSPPIGPSSYNEQFF
TGTGCCAGCTCACCCCCGATCGGTCCAAGCTCCTACAATGAGCAGTTCTTC
>TRBV27|-|-|TRBJ1-1
CASISNRYTEAFF
TGTGCCAGCATCTCCAACCGATACACTGAAGCTTTCTTT
>TRBV13|TRBD2|-|TRBJ2-5
CASSRRSGRALETQYF
TGTGCCAGCAGCCGGAGGAGCGGGAGGGCGCTGGAGACCCAGTACTTC
>TRBV18|-|-|TRBJ1-1
CASSPQGNTEAFF
TGTGCCAGCTCACCTCAAGGGAACACTGAAGCTTTCTTT
>TRBV5-1|-|-|TRBJ2-1
CASSPDPPTYNEQFF
TGCGCCAGCAGCCCCGACCCACCCACTTACAATGAGCAGTTCTTC
>TRBV7-8|TRBD2|-|TRBJ2-1
CASRPRTSGVNEQFF
TGTGCCAGCAGACCCAGGACTAGCGGGGTCAATGAGCAGTTCTTC
>TRBV29-1|-|once|TRBJ1-6
CSVGDSHPPLHF
TGCAGCGTGGGAGACAGTCACCCACCCCTCCACTTT
>TRBV5-4|-|-|TRBJ2-5
CASSLGSAVQETQYF
TGTGCCAGCAGCTTGGGTTCCGCAGTACAAGAGACCCAGTACTTC
>TRBV7-2|-|-|TRBJ2-1
CASSLGFAGGEQFF
TGTGCCAGCAGCTTAGGTTTTGCCGGCGGGGAGCAGTTCTTC
>TRBV7-2|-|-|TRBJ1-1
CASSFQTAMNTEAFF
TGTGCCAGCAGCTTTCAGACAGCTATGAACACTGAAGCTTTCTTT
>TRBV9|-|-|TRBJ1-1
CASSVEWESEAFF
TGTGCCAGCAGCGTAGAGTGGGAGAGTGAAGCTTTCTTT
>TRBV19|-|-|TRBJ1-5
CATQMRSEGAIGNQPQHF
TGTGCCACCCAGATGAGGTCAGAGGGAGCGATAGGTAATCAGCCCCAGCATTTT
>TRBV11-3|-|-|TRBJ1-1
CASISGSGRNTEAFF
TGTGCCAGCATTAGCGGTTCCGGGCGTAACACTGAAGCTTTCTTT
>TRBV4-1|-|many|TRBJ1-4
CASSQAPKTNEKLFF
TGCGCCAGCAGCCAAGCCCCAAAAACTAATGAAAAACTGTTTTTT
>TRBV18|TRBD1|-|TRBJ1-3
CASSPPGQGALGNTIYF
TGTGCCAGCTCACCACCGGGCCAGGGGGCGCTTGGAAACACCATATATTTT
>TRBV3-1/TRBV3-2|-|-|TRBJ1-1
CASSIQGGVGTEAFF
TGTGCCAGCAGCATCCAAGGGGGGGTGGGCACTGAAGCTTTCTTT
>TRBV24-1|-|-|TRBJ1-5
CATSDPSSNQPQHF
TGTGCCACCAGTGACCCAAGTAGTAATCAGCCCCAGCATTTT